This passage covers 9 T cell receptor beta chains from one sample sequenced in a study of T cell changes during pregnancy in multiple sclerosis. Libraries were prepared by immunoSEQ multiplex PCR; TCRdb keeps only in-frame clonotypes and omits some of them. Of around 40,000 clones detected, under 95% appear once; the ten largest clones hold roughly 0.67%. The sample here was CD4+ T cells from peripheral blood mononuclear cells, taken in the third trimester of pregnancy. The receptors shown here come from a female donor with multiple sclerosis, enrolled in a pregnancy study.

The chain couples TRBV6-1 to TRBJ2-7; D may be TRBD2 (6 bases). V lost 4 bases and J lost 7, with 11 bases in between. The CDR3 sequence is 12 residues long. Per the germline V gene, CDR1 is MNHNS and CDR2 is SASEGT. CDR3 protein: CASSGGVGEQYF. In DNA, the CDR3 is TGTGCCAGCAGTGGGGGGGTGGGGGAGCAGTACTTC.

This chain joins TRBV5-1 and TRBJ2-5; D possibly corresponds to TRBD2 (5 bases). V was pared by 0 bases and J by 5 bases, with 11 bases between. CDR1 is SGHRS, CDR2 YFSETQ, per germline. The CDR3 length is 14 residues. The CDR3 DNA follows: TGCGCCAGCAGCTTGGCCCCCGGCGGGGAGACCCAGTACTTC. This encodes CASSLAPGGETQYF.

The CDR3 sequence: CASSTAGTGSGNTIYF. In DNA form, the CDR3 reads TGTGCCAGCTCCACTGCTGGGACAGGGAGTGGAAACACCATATATTTT. The V call is TRBV18, the J call TRBJ1-3, with TRBD1 matching 9 bases. V was clipped by 6 bases and J by 3 bases; unmatched bases: 9. Looked up from germline, CDR1 is KGHSH and CDR2 is LQKENI. The CDR3 runs 16 residues.

The CDR3 is CASSSGGWGETQYF. The CDR3, as DNA: TGTGCCAGCAGCTCAGGGGGCTGGGGGGAGACCCAGTACTTC. The gene calls are TRBV11-3 and TRBJ2-5, with 8 bases identical to TRBD1. The CDR3 is 14 amino acids. Trimming at V came to 4 bases and at J to 5 bases, leaving 6 bases not matched to a gene. Per the germline V gene, CDR1 is SGHNT and CDR2 is YENEEA.

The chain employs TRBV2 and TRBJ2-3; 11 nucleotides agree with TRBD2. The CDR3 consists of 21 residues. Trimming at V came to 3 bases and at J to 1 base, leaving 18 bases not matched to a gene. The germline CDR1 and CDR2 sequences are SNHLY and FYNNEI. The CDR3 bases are TGTGCCAGCAGTGATAGACTGTCTAGCGGGGGGACCACCCAAGGCACAGATACGCAGTATTTT. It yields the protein CASSDRLSSGGTTQGTDTQYF.

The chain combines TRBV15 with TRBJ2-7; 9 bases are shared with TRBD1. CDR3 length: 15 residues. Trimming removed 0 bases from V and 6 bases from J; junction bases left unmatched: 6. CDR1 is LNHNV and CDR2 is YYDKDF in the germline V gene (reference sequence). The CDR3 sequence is CATSREKGTGSEQYF. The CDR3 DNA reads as TGTGCCACCAGCAGAGAGAAAGGGACAGGGTCCGAGCAGTACTTC.

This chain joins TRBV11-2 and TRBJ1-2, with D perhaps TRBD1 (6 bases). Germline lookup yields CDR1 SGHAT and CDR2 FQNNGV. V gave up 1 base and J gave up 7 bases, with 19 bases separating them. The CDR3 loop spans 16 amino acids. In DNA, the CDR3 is TGTGCCAGCAGCTTAGTAAGAATGGGGGCGAGGCGTGGCTACACCTTC. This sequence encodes CASSLVRMGARRGYTF.

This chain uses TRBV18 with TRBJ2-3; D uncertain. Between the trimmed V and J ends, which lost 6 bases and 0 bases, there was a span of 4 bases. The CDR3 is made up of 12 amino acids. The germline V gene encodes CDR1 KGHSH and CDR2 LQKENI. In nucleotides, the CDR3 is TGTGCCAGCTCTACTAGCACAGATACGCAGTATTTT. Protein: CASSTSTDTQYF.

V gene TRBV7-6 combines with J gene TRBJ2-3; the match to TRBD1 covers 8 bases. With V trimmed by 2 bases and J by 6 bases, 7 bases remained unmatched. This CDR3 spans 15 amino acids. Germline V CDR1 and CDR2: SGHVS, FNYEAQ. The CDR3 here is CASSLPTGVVDTQYF. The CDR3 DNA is TGTGCCAGCAGCTTACCGACAGGGGTGGTGGATACGCAGTATTTT.